The subject of this entry is one TCR beta chain. What it binds is not known. The germline V and J ends were trimmed by 5 bases and 11 bases, with 19 bases remaining between them. Germline assignment: CDR1 MDHEN and CDR2 SYDVKM. The CDR3 contains 14 residues. These data belong to a study of cytomegalovirus exposure and HLA in healthy donors. The PCR made use of 60 Vbeta and 13 Jbeta primers. Sequencing used immunoSEQ multiplex PCR; TCRdb keeps in-frame clones, though not all of them. The sample consists of some 130,000 clones, 70% to 85% of them appearing once. Broader study findings: In a later analysis, CMV-associated beta chains were mostly HLA-associated, it appeared.

This sequence originates from a man between 40 and 49 years old in good health and CMV-seropositive. Sequencing was carried out using PBMCs. The chain combines TRBV28 with TRBJ2-1, with D tentatively TRBD1 (6 bases). DNA of the CDR3: TGTGCCAGCAGTCCCGGGACAATTCTTAATCAGCAGTTCTTC. This sequence encodes CASSPGTILNQQFF.